The 19 T cell receptor beta chains given below trace back to one sample, sequenced in a study of control samples from healthy donors and cancer patients. Sequencing used immunoSEQ multiplex PCR; TCRdb keeps in-frame clones, though not all of them. The data show approximately 100,000 clones, around 80% seen once. The sequencing input was blood. These receptors were taken from a man aged 60-69 years in good health.

The chain employs TRBV2 and TRBJ2-4; the D gene is possibly TRBD1 (5 bases). Germline V gene lookup returns CDR1 SNHLY and CDR2 FYNNEI. V shed 6 bases and J shed 0 bases, with 9 bases lying between them. The CDR3 loop spans 14 amino acids. CDR3 sequence (DNA): TGTGCCAGCAGGGCGACAGTAGCCAAAAACATTCAGTACTTC. Protein sequence: CASRATVAKNIQYF.

The chain employs TRBV6-6 and TRBJ1-3, with TRBD1 as a possible D gene (6 bases). This CDR3 has 15 residues. The germline V and J ends were trimmed by 0 bases and 4 bases, with 10 bases remaining between them. Germline lookup yields CDR1 MNHNY and CDR2 SVGAGI (reference sequence). The CDR3 loop is CASSYSQGQGNTIYF. The CDR3, as DNA: TGTGCCAGCAGTTACTCGCAGGGGCAAGGAAACACCATATATTTT.

The chain couples TRBV6-1 to TRBJ1-1; maybe TRBD1 (5 bases). Trimming left V 3 bases short and J 7 bases short, with 9 bases between. The CDR3 runs 12 residues. Germline-derived CDR1 and CDR2 are MNHNS and SASEGT. In DNA, the CDR3 is TGTGCCAGCAGTGAGAGGGGATTTGAAGCTTTCTTT. It is translated as CASSERGFEAFF.

The genes are TRBV13 and TRBJ2-7; tentative D call: TRBD1 (6 bases). CDR1 PRHDT and CDR2 FYEKMQ come from the germline V gene (reference sequence). Trimming took 3 bases from V and 3 from J, leaving 12 bases between them. This CDR3 is 14 amino acids long. CDR3 sequence: CASSLTGGHYEQYF. The CDR3 DNA sequence: TGTGCCAGCAGCTTGACAGGTGGGCACTACGAGCAGTACTTC.

This clone was found a few times. The chain joins TRBV5-8 to TRBJ2-5, with D unclear. The ends were cut back, 0 bases at V and 2 bases at J, with 8 bases in the middle. Germline assignment: CDR1 SGHTS and CDR2 YDEGEE. The CDR3 consists of 14 residues. The CDR3: CASSLAGWQETQYF. CDR3 in DNA: TGTGCCAGCAGCTTGGCCGGCTGGCAAGAGACCCAGTACTTC.

This clone came up once. V and J are TRBV14 and TRBJ2-2; D unclear. The CDR3 totals 15 residues. Per germline, CDR1 SGHDN and CDR2 FVKESK. V gave up 0 bases and J gave up 7 bases, with 12 bases separating them. The CDR3 spells CASSQETLNLGELFF. The DNA for the CDR3 is TGTGCCAGCAGCCAAGAAACTCTTAATCTCGGGGAGCTGTTTTTT.

V is TRBV19 and J is TRBJ2-7; 7 bases are shared with TRBD2. This CDR3 spans 15 amino acids. Germline CDR1 and CDR2: LNHDA and SQIVND (reference sequence). V trimming: 3 bases; J trimming: 3 bases; junction bases outside the gene matches: 8. CDR3 in DNA: TGTGCCAGTAGTATTTTCCTAGCGGACCACTACGAGCAGTACTTC. As protein: CASSIFLADHYEQYF.

V gene TRBV6-6 combines with J gene TRBJ1-1, with 9 bases identical to TRBD1. In germline, CDR1 is MNHNY, CDR2 SVGAGI (reference sequence). J lost 5 bases, V lost 8 bases, and 6 bases had no gene match. The CDR3 totals 13 residues. The CDR3 sequence is CASEGQGRTEAFF. CDR3 bases: TGTGCCAGCGAAGGACAGGGGAGGACTGAAGCTTTCTTT.

This chain joins TRBV5-5 and TRBJ2-5; TRBD2 might be the D (6 bases). Germline lookup yields CDR1 SGHKS and CDR2 YYEKEE (reference sequence). V shed 4 bases and J shed 9 bases, with 16 bases lying between them. The CDR3 loop spans 13 amino acids. CDR3 DNA sequence: TGTGCCAGCAGCCCGAGGGAGGACCGACCCCAGTACTTC. It yields the protein CASSPREDRPQYF. The full variable domain, completed using reference TRBV5-5 and TRBJ2-5, is DAGVTQSPTHLIKTRGQQVTLRCSPISGHKSVSWYQQVLGQGPQFIFQYYEKEERGRGNFPDRFSARQFPNYSSELNVNALLLGDSALYLCASSPREDRPQYFGPGTRLLVL.

This clone was recorded once. This chain joins TRBV5-1 and TRBJ2-7, with D perhaps given as TRBD1 or TRBD2 (5 bases each). Germline CDR1 and CDR2: SGHRS and YFSETQ. The CDR3 contains 14 residues. V lost 5 bases, J lost 3 bases, and 15 bases lay in between. The CDR3 loop is CASRGERAHYEQYF. The DNA for the CDR3 is TGCGCCAGCAGGGGGGAACGGGCCCACTACGAGCAGTACTTC.

The rearrangement joins TRBV19 to TRBJ2-7, with TRBD1 as a possible D gene (6 bases). The CDR3 loop spans 14 amino acids. The germline gives CDR1 LNHDA, CDR2 SQIVND (reference sequence). V shed 3 bases and J shed 3 bases, with 12 bases lying between them. CDR3 DNA: TGTGCCAGTAGTATCGGACAGACCAGCTACGAGCAGTACTTC. As protein: CASSIGQTSYEQYF. Full variable domain (rest looked up from reference TRBV19 and TRBJ2-7): DGGITQSPKYLFRKEGQNVTLSCEQNLNHDAMYWYRQDPGQGLRLIYYSQIVNDFQKGDIAEGYSVSREKKESFPLTVTSAQKNPTAFYLCASSIGQTSYEQYFGPGTRLTVT.

The chain links TRBV9 to TRBJ1-1; the match to TRBD1 covers 8 bases. The V gene's germline CDR1 is SGDLS and CDR2 YYNGEE. CDR3 length equals 18 residues. Germline trimming cut 3 bases from V and 4 bases from J; bases unmatched to any gene: 17. The CDR3 here is CASSERGQGETRGTEAFF. The CDR3 DNA follows: TGTGCCAGCAGCGAAAGAGGACAGGGTGAGACAAGAGGCACTGAAGCTTTCTTT.

V gene TRBV7-9 combines with J gene TRBJ2-1, with 7 bases fitting TRBD1. The CDR3 runs to 14 residues. Germline lookup yields CDR1 SEHNR and CDR2 FQNEAQ (reference sequence). J lost 2 bases, V lost 5 bases, and 3 bases had no gene match. This CDR3 reads CASSLGTAYNEQFF. Here the CDR3 DNA reads TGTGCCAGCAGCCTTGGGACAGCCTACAATGAGCAGTTCTTC.

The chain has TRBV7-2 and TRBJ2-2, with D unclear. This CDR3 spans 13 amino acids. The ends were cut back, 1 base at V and 6 bases at J, with 6 bases in the middle. Germline-derived CDR1 and CDR2 are SGHTA and FQGNSA. The DNA of the CDR3 is TGTGCCAGCAGCTTAGGATTCTCCGGGGAGCTGTTTTTT. Translated: CASSLGFSGELFF.

CDR3 DNA: TGTGCCTGGAGTGTTATGGGGCTGTCTAATGAAAAACTGTTTTTT. As protein: CAWSVMGLSNEKLFF. The genes are TRBV30 and TRBJ1-4, with D maybe TRBD1 (5 bases). The CDR3 has 15 residues. Germline V lookup: CDR1 GTSNPN, CDR2 SVGIG (reference sequence). V was clipped by 0 bases and J by 3 bases, with 11 bases between them.

This chain's CDR3 is CASRDGTGLTGELFF. The DNA for the CDR3 is TGTGCCAGCAGGGACGGGACAGGGTTGACCGGGGAGCTGTTTTTT. The rearrangement links TRBV28 to TRBJ2-2, with 9 bases matching TRBD1. The CDR3 totals 15 residues. J was trimmed by 5 bases and V by 6 bases; bases with no gene match: 7. Germline V lookup: CDR1 MDHEN, CDR2 SYDVKM. Variable domain in full (rest from reference TRBV28 and TRBJ2-2): DVKVTQSSRYLVKRTGEKVFLECVQDMDHENMFWYRQDPGLGLRLIYFSYDVKMKEKGDIPEGYSVSREKKERFSLILESASTNQTSMYLCASRDGTGLTGELFFGEGSRLTVL.

The gene calls are TRBV11-2 and TRBJ2-7; 7 bases agree with TRBD1. Germline values: CDR1 SGHAT, CDR2 FQNNGV. This CDR3 comprises 16 residues. V gave up 2 bases and J gave up 0 bases; unmatched junction bases: 7. Written as DNA, the CDR3 is TGTGCCAGCAGCTTACCTTCGACAGGGCCCTCCTACGAGCAGTACTTC. Amino acids: CASSLPSTGPSYEQYF.

The rearrangement joins TRBV20-1 to TRBJ2-1; no reliable D call. V lost 5 bases and J 6 bases, leaving 8 bases between the germline ends. The CDR3 has 11 residues. Germline CDR1 reads DFQATT; CDR2 reads SNEGSKA (reference sequence). The CDR3 bases are TGCAGTGCTGAAGCCGTCAATGAGCAGTTCTTC. This encodes CSAEAVNEQFF.

The chain recombines TRBV6-6 with TRBJ1-5; 7 bases match TRBD1. The CDR3 is 16 amino acids. V shed 4 bases, J shed 6 bases, and the junction held 12 bases outside the gene matches. CDR1 is MNHNY, CDR2 SVGAGI, per germline (reference sequence). The CDR3 protein is CASSSAQTGSAQPQHF. The DNA of the CDR3 is TGTGCCAGCAGTTCCGCCCAGACAGGGAGTGCTCAGCCCCAGCATTTT.